A selection of T cell receptor beta chains follows, all from one sample in a study of blood T cells in healthy people across ages. Using its own MiXCR run on the 5' RACE reads, TCRdb lists one record per CDR3 protein. The sample gives about 1,500,000 distinct CDR3 sequences, approximately 38% of which show up once; around 8% is in the top ten. Sequenced: blood. The source of these receptors is a woman aged 18-29 years in good health. Each CDR3 is given with its conserved first and last residue. A D gene is named only where the DNA matches it firmly. Where a row states a size, it is once, few, many or the class of an expanded clone; other rows omit it.

v_gene: TRBV2
d_gene: .
j_gene: TRBJ2-1
abundance: .
CDR3aa: CASTQTGAGWDEQFF
CDR3nt: TGTGCCAGTACCCAAACGGGGGCCGGATGGGATGAGCAGTTCTTC

v_gene: TRBV7-9
d_gene: .
j_gene: TRBJ2-3
abundance: .
CDR3aa: CASSLGGQRTDTQYF
CDR3nt: TGTGCCAGCAGCTTAGGAGGCCAGCGCACAGATACGCAGTATTTT

v_gene: TRBV2
d_gene: .
j_gene: TRBJ2-4
abundance: .
CDR3aa: CAGYAVAKNIQYF
CDR3nt: TGTGCCGGTTATGCAGTAGCCAAAAACATTCAGTACTTC

v_gene: TRBV12-3/TRBV12-4
d_gene: .
j_gene: TRBJ2-3
abundance: .
CDR3aa: CASSFLSPDTQYF
CDR3nt: TGTGCCAGCAGTTTTTTATCGCCAGATACGCAGTATTTT

v_gene: TRBV18
d_gene: TRBD1
j_gene: TRBJ2-7
abundance: .
CDR3aa: CASSPPGQSLSGQYF
CDR3nt: TGTGCCAGCTCACCACCGGGACAGAGTTTATCTGGGCAGTACTTC

v_gene: TRBV29-1
d_gene: TRBD2
j_gene: TRBJ2-7
abundance: once
CDR3aa: CSVVTSGNYEQYF
CDR3nt: TGCAGCGTGGTCACTAGCGGCAACTACGAGCAGTACTTC

v_gene: TRBV4-2
d_gene: .
j_gene: TRBJ2-7
abundance: few
CDR3aa: CASSQDPAVTYEQYF
CDR3nt: TGTGCCAGCAGCCAAGATCCAGCGGTTACCTACGAGCAGTACTTC

v_gene: TRBV3-1
d_gene: .
j_gene: TRBJ2-3
abundance: .
CDR3aa: CASSQQHPDTQYF
CDR3nt: TGTGCCAGCAGCCAACAACACCCAGATACGCAGTATTTT

v_gene: TRBV20-1
d_gene: .
j_gene: TRBJ2-5
abundance: .
CDR3aa: CRADRLHNEQYF
CDR3nt: TGCAGGGCTGATCGACTCCACAATGAGCAGTACTTC

v_gene: TRBV7-2
d_gene: .
j_gene: TRBJ2-2
abundance: .
CDR3aa: CASSLARNTGELFF
CDR3nt: TGTGCCAGCAGCTTAGCGCGGAACACCGGGGAGCTGTTTTTT

v_gene: TRBV7-2
d_gene: .
j_gene: TRBJ1-5
abundance: few
CDR3aa: CASSPQTRGSNQPQHF
CDR3nt: TGTGCCAGCAGCCCGCAGACCCGCGGAAGCAATCAGCCCCAGCATTTT

v_gene: TRBV3-1
d_gene: .
j_gene: TRBJ1-2
abundance: .
CDR3aa: CASSRVAGSGYTF
CDR3nt: TGTGCCAGCAGCCGGGTGGCGGGCTCCGGCTACACCTTC

v_gene: TRBV20-1
d_gene: .
j_gene: TRBJ1-2
abundance: few
CDR3aa: CSAGGQGFDYGYTF
CDR3nt: TGCAGTGCCGGGGGGCAGGGGTTTGACTATGGCTACACCTTC

v_gene: TRBV3-1
d_gene: TRBD2
j_gene: TRBJ2-1
abundance: few
CDR3aa: CATQAGIVDNEQFF
CDR3nt: TGTGCCACACAAGCGGGAATCGTCGACAATGAGCAGTTCTTC

v_gene: TRBV7-2
d_gene: TRBD2
j_gene: TRBJ2-3
abundance: .
CDR3aa: CAGTSGLTDTQYF
CDR3nt: TGCGCCGGGACTAGCGGTCTCACAGATACGCAGTATTTT

v_gene: TRBV7-9
d_gene: .
j_gene: TRBJ2-1
abundance: .
CDR3aa: CASSFTQEGYNEQFF
CDR3nt: TGTGCCAGCAGCTTTACCCAGGAGGGCTACAATGAGCAGTTCTTC

v_gene: TRBV30
d_gene: .
j_gene: TRBJ2-3
abundance: .
CDR3aa: CAWNKGLGTDTQYF
CDR3nt: TGTGCCTGGAACAAGGGACTTGGCACAGATACGCAGTATTTT

v_gene: TRBV11-2
d_gene: .
j_gene: TRBJ2-3
abundance: few
CDR3aa: CASSLDVGDTDTQYF
CDR3nt: TGTGCCAGCAGCTTAGATGTAGGGGACACAGATACGCAGTATTTT

v_gene: TRBV20-1
d_gene: TRBD1
j_gene: TRBJ1-1
abundance: .
CDR3aa: CSGGGQMNTEAFF
CDR3nt: TGCAGTGGGGGGGGACAGATGAACACTGAAGCTTTCTTT

v_gene: TRBV7-3
d_gene: .
j_gene: TRBJ2-5
abundance: .
CDR3aa: CASSLTSLQETQYF
CDR3nt: TGTGCCAGCAGCTTAACGTCCCTACAAGAGACCCAGTACTTC

v_gene: TRBV3-1
d_gene: TRBD1
j_gene: TRBJ2-2
abundance: .
CDR3aa: CASSFRRDRRTGELFF
CDR3nt: TGTGCCAGCAGCTTCCGCCGGGACAGGAGGACCGGGGAGCTGTTTTTT

v_gene: TRBV5-1
d_gene: TRBD1
j_gene: TRBJ2-5
abundance: .
CDR3aa: CASSSPDRGQETQYF
CDR3nt: TGCGCCAGCAGCTCACCGGACAGGGGGCAGGAGACCCAGTACTTC

v_gene: TRBV3-1
d_gene: TRBD2
j_gene: TRBJ2-7
abundance: few
CDR3aa: CASSFGTSLYEQYF
CDR3nt: TGTGCCAGCAGCTTCGGGACTAGTCTCTACGAGCAGTACTTC

v_gene: TRBV10-3
d_gene: .
j_gene: TRBJ1-6
abundance: few
CDR3aa: CAIRGGNTNNSPLHF
CDR3nt: TGTGCCATCAGGGGGGGTAACACGAATAATTCACCCCTCCACTTT

v_gene: TRBV20-1
d_gene: TRBD2
j_gene: TRBJ2-3
abundance: few
CDR3aa: CSAREASGDYTQYF
CDR3nt: TGCAGTGCTAGAGAGGCTAGCGGGGACTATACGCAGTATTTT

v_gene: TRBV20-1
d_gene: .
j_gene: TRBJ2-5
abundance: .
CDR3aa: CSARPLQETQYF
CDR3nt: TGCAGTGCTAGACCCCTCCAAGAGACCCAGTACTTC

v_gene: TRBV14
d_gene: .
j_gene: TRBJ1-2
abundance: .
CDR3aa: CASSRGNHYGYTF
CDR3nt: TGTGCCAGCAGCCGCGGGAACCACTATGGCTACACCTTC

v_gene: TRBV28
d_gene: .
j_gene: TRBJ2-7
abundance: .
CDR3aa: CASRSAGHTYEQYF
CDR3nt: TGTGCCAGCAGATCTGCGGGGCATACCTACGAGCAGTACTTC

v_gene: TRBV30
d_gene: .
j_gene: TRBJ2-7
abundance: .
CDR3aa: CAWSVPGVAREQYF
CDR3nt: TGTGCCTGGAGCGTTCCGGGAGTGGCCCGCGAGCAGTACTTC

v_gene: TRBV7-2
d_gene: .
j_gene: TRBJ2-2
abundance: .
CDR3aa: CASSTYPPGGGGTGELFF
CDR3nt: TGTGCCAGCAGCACATATCCCCCTGGGGGGGGCGGCACCGGGGAGCTGTTTTTT

v_gene: TRBV20-1
d_gene: TRBD2
j_gene: TRBJ2-7
abundance: .
CDR3aa: CSARSGNAYEQYF
CDR3nt: TGCAGTGCTAGAAGCGGGAACGCCTACGAGCAGTACTTC

v_gene: TRBV20-1
d_gene: .
j_gene: TRBJ2-3
abundance: many
CDR3aa: CSAWRADTQYF
CDR3nt: TGCAGTGCTTGGCGGGCAGATACGCAGTATTTT

v_gene: TRBV12-5
d_gene: .
j_gene: TRBJ2-7
abundance: .
CDR3aa: CASGVRPPYEQYF
CDR3nt: TGTGCTAGTGGTGTGAGGCCCCCCTACGAGCAGTACTTC

v_gene: TRBV4-1
d_gene: .
j_gene: TRBJ1-4
abundance: few
CDR3aa: CASSQDPNLGGTNEKLFF
CDR3nt: TGCGCCAGCAGCCAAGATCCTAATTTGGGGGGCACTAATGAAAAACTGTTTTTT

v_gene: TRBV20-1
d_gene: .
j_gene: TRBJ2-3
abundance: .
CDR3aa: CSASNPAGDTQYF
CDR3nt: TGCAGTGCTAGTAACCCCGCGGGGGATACGCAGTATTTT

v_gene: TRBV5-5
d_gene: TRBD2
j_gene: TRBJ2-5
abundance: .
CDR3aa: CASSLPTGLAGGLETQYF
CDR3nt: TGTGCCAGCAGCTTGCCCACGGGACTAGCGGGAGGGTTGGAGACCCAGTACTTC

v_gene: TRBV12-3/TRBV12-4
d_gene: TRBD2
j_gene: TRBJ2-1
abundance: .
CDR3aa: CASRGAGGGEQFF
CDR3nt: TGTGCCAGTCGAGGAGCGGGAGGGGGTGAGCAGTTCTTC